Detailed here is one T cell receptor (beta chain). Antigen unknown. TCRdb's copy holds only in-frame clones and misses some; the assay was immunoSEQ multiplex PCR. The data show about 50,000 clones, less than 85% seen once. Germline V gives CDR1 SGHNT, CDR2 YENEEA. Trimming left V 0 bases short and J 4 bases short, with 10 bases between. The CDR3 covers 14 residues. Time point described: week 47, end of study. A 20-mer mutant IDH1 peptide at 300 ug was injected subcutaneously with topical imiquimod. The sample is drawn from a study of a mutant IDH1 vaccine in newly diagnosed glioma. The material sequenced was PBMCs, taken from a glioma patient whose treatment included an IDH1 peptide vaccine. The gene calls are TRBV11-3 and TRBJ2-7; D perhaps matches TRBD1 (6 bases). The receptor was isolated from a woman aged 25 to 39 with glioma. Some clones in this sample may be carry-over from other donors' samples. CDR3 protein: CASSLEPQGYEQYF. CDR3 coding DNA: TGTGCCAGCAGCTTAGAGCCCCAGGGGTACGAGCAGTACTTC.